This is a list of T cell receptor beta chains from one sample in a study of tumor-infiltrating lymphocytes in primary liver carcinoma. MiXCR, run by TCRdb on the multiplex PCR reads, gives a single entry per CDR3 protein. This sample has 150,000 to 200,000 distinct CDR3 sequences, with 50% to 75% found just once. The sample comprised peripheral blood. These receptors were collected from a man aged 40-49 years with primary liver carcinoma and hepatitis B virus infection. CDR3s include the opening cysteine and the closing phenylalanine or tryptophan. A D gene is named only where the DNA matches it firmly. Expanded clones get a size class; other rows say once, few or many, or leave the size out.

CDR3	DNA	J	D	size	length	V
CASNSVGGQEKLFF	TGTGCCAGCAACTCCGTTGGTGGGCAGGAGAAACTGTTTTTT	TRBJ1-4	.	few	14	TRBV7-9
CASKSGIGGADAQYF	TGTGCCAGCAAGAGCGGAATAGGGGGCGCAGATGCGCAGTATTTT	TRBJ2-3	TRBD1	.	15	TRBV6-1
CAISEEGPSMVTGELFF	TGTGCCATCAGTGAGGAGGGTCCGAGTATGGTCACCGGGGAGCTGTTTTTT	TRBJ2-2	.	.	17	TRBV10-3
CTSSLVANINTDTQYF	TGTACCAGCAGCTTAGTAGCTAACATAAACACAGATACGCAGTATTTT	TRBJ2-3	.	.	16	TRBV11-2
CASSTGLAGGEQYF	TGTGCCAGCAGCACCGGACTAGCGGGAGGGGAGCAGTACTTC	TRBJ2-7	TRBD2	many	14	TRBV11-2
CASSLAPDNEKLFF	TGTGCCAGCAGTTTAGCCCCAGATAATGAAAAACTGTTTTTT	TRBJ1-4	.	.	14	TRBV12-3/TRBV12-4
CSVEGGGWAGGRSIEQFF	TGCAGCGTTGAAGGGGGGGGTTGGGCTGGGGGCCGTTCCATTGAGCAGTTCTTC	TRBJ2-1	.	.	18	TRBV29-1
CASRSLRGEKLFF	TGTGCCAGCAGAAGCCTAAGGGGTGAAAAACTGTTTTTT	TRBJ1-4	.	many	13	TRBV11-2
CASRSPGGCNEQFF	TGTGCCAGCAGATCCCCCGGGGGGTGCAATGAGCAGTTCTTC	TRBJ2-1	TRBD2	.	14	TRBV6-2/TRBV6-3
CASSQPGTGNQPQYF	TGCGCCAGCAGCCAACCAGGGACCGGCAATCAGCCCCAGTATTTT	TRBJ2-3	.	.	15	TRBV4-1
CASSLRQADTQYF	TGTGCCAGCAGCTTACGACAGGCAGATACGCAGTATTTT	TRBJ2-3	.	few	13	TRBV6-6
CDCSLGVGSGEQYF	TGTGACTGCAGCTTAGGTGTGGGGTCCGGCGAGCAGTACTTC	TRBJ2-7	.	.	14	TRBV11-2
CASRRFRIPGTDTQYF	TGTGCCAGCAGACGTTTTCGGATACCAGGGACAGATACGCAGTATTTT	TRBJ2-3	.	once	16	TRBV6-6
CTVEGTGNAEQYF	TGTACCGTTGAAGGGACAGGGAACGCCGAGCAGTATTTC	TRBJ2-7	TRBD1	.	13	TRBV29-1
CASSTGFHEQYF	TGTGCCAGCAGCACAGGGTTCCACGAGCAGTACTTC	TRBJ2-7	.	many	12	TRBV12-3/TRBV12-4
CAWNGGWGEQFF	TGTGCCTGGAATGGGGGCTGGGGTGAGCAGTTCTTC	TRBJ2-1	.	.	12	TRBV30
CASSQRWTPLGDEQFF	TGTGCCAGCAGCCAGCGGTGGACTCCCCTAGGGGATGAGCAGTTCTTC	TRBJ2-1	.	many	16	TRBV11-2